This T cell receptor (beta chain) originates from a study of T cell responses to AZD1222 COVID-19 vaccine. General study results and limits: Regions left unmutated in variants are reportedly the target of nearly half of spike-specific TCRs.

The CDR3 length is 14 residues. Per germline, CDR1 LNHDA and CDR2 SQIVND (reference sequence). V was shortened by 1 base and J by 4 bases, with 10 bases between the two germline ends. Libraries were prepared by immunoSEQ multiplex PCR; TCRdb keeps only in-frame clonotypes and omits some of them. Found here are about 140,000 clones, about 91% of them singletons; the top ten hold around 2.7%. For this clone: Its antigen is unidentified.

This receptor was taken from an adult in good health. The chain has TRBV19 and TRBJ1-1; D gene unclear. The sequenced sample was peripheral blood, obtained on day 0 of AZD1222 vaccination. For the CDR3, the DNA is TGTGCCAGTAGTATAGTTCTGGGGAGCACTGAAGCTTTCTTT. Its protein product is CASSIVLGSTEAFF.